This T cell receptor (beta chain) was observed in a study of cytomegalovirus exposure and HLA in healthy donors. Points from the study as a whole: TCR beta sequences reportedly predicted the HLA-A and HLA-B alleles of most subjects accurately. In vitro work confirmed that a few CMV-associated chains recognize CMV antigens. Later, an analysis showed that TCR beta chains associated with HLA were more clonally expanded than others that were equally common.

This clone appeared a few times. Its antigen is as yet unknown. Different DNA sequences within this sample yield the same CDR3. The PCR made use of 60 Vbeta and 13 Jbeta primers. TCRdb's copy holds only in-frame clones and misses some; the assay was immunoSEQ multiplex PCR. The sample lists 150,000 to 200,000 clones, around 79% seen once, with around 4% in the top ten. The receptor was isolated from a man aged 35 to 55 in good health and CMV-seronegative. The sequencing input was PBMCs.

For the CDR3, the DNA is TGTGCCACCAGCAGAGGACAGGGGGATAATGAGCAGTTCTTC. It specifies CATSRGQGDNEQFF. The gene calls are TRBV15 and TRBJ2-1; 9 bases are shared with TRBD1. With V trimmed by 1 base and J by 7 bases, 2 bases remained unmatched. Germline loops: CDR1 LNHNV, CDR2 YYDKDF (reference sequence). The CDR3 has 14 residues.